This T cell receptor (beta chain) is drawn from a study of post-analysis software for immune sequencing data. As for the study in general: Relapsing-remitting, secondary progressive and progressive-relapsing forms of multiple sclerosis all featured among disease courses. Study results and caveats: TRBV5-6, TRBV5-1 and TRBV20-1 were among four to six TRBV segments more frequent in patients than controls. Normalized Chao1 diversity was significantly reduced in patients versus controls. Strong co-clustering by F measure was evident for samples that had been prepared in the same batch.

TCR beta cDNA libraries had unique molecular identifiers. It was from roughly 1 to 10 million T cells that about 540,000 cDNA molecules came. MiXCR was run by TCRdb on the PCR reads, yielding one entry per CDR3 protein. The table includes about 430,000 distinct CDR3 sequences, 39% detected once. Regarding this clonotype: Its specificity is not known.

The junction had 7 bases not matched to a gene; V was cut back by 5 bases and J by 4 bases. This CDR3 is built from 14 residues. The germline gives CDR1 SGHAT, CDR2 FQDESV (reference sequence). The sample taken for sequencing was blood. This TCR was recovered from a girl aged 2-10 years with multiple sclerosis. The chain links TRBV11-1 to TRBJ1-1, with TRBD1 matching 7 bases. CDR3 sequence (DNA): TGTGCCAGCAGCCACCGGGACAGTCGCACTGAAGCTTTCTTT. Its translation is CASSHRDSRTEAFF.